This passage covers 9 T cell receptor beta chains from one sample sequenced in a study of blood T cell repertoires in COVID-19. TCRdb's copy holds only in-frame clones and misses some; the assay was immunoSEQ multiplex PCR. The sample consists of around 230,000 clones, roughly 86% of them appearing once. Sequences were obtained from PBMCs or T cells enriched from blood (not recorded which). Every receptor here comes from a man aged 18 to 30 with acute COVID-19.

CDR3 sequence: CASSQVSGETYEQYF. The CDR3 region has the DNA TGCGCCAGCAGCCAAGTTTCAGGGGAAACCTACGAGCAGTACTTC. The chain carries TRBV4-1 and TRBJ2-7; a weak D match, TRBD1 (6 bases). The CDR3 length is 15 residues. V was pared by 1 base and J by 2 bases, with 12 bases between. Germline CDR1 MGHRA, CDR2 YSYEKL.

This chain links TRBV28 with TRBJ2-1, with D possibly matching TRBD2 (5 bases). From germline, CDR1 is MDHEN and CDR2 SYDVKM. The CDR3 runs 15 residues. V gave up 6 bases and J gave up 7 bases, with 19 bases separating them. The chain's CDR3 is CASRNTNGVLNEQFF. The CDR3 DNA follows: TGTGCCAGCAGGAATACGAACGGGGTATTGAATGAGCAGTTCTTC.

The chain carries TRBV28 and TRBJ1-5; a weak D match, TRBD1 (5 bases). The V gene's germline CDR1 is MDHEN and CDR2 SYDVKM. This CDR3 region has 15 residues. The ends were cut back, 1 base at V and 0 bases at J, with 7 bases in the middle. The CDR3 loop is CASSLLQDSNQPQHF. Here the CDR3 DNA reads TGTGCCAGCAGTTTATTACAGGATAGCAATCAGCCCCAGCATTTT. Using reference TRBV28 and TRBJ1-5 for the parts outside the CDR3, the full variable domain is DVKVTQSSRYLVKRTGEKVFLECVQDMDHENMFWYRQDPGLGLRLIYFSYDVKMKEKGDIPEGYSVSREKKERFSLILESASTNQTSMYLCASSLLQDSNQPQHFGDGTRLSIL.

This chain links TRBV4-3 with TRBJ2-7; D is perhaps TRBD2 (6 bases). Germline V gene lookup returns CDR1 LGHNA and CDR2 YSLEER. V gave up 4 bases and J gave up 0 bases, with 13 bases separating them. CDR3 length equals 15 residues. For the CDR3, the DNA is TGCGCCAGCAGCCGGGGTAGCGGAGGCTCCTACGAGCAGTACTTC. Amino acids: CASSRGSGGSYEQYF.

The chain links TRBV28 to TRBJ1-5; D is perhaps TRBD1 (5 bases). This CDR3 is 16 amino acids long. CDR1 is MDHEN, CDR2 SYDVKM, per germline. V was clipped by 4 bases and J by 6 bases, with 19 bases between them. The DNA for the CDR3 is TGTGCCAGCAGTTCCAGAGGCTTCGGGGGAAGTCAGCCCCAGCATTTT. Translation gives CASSSRGFGGSQPQHF.

This clone was found once. The V and J genes are TRBV30 and TRBJ1-6; TRBD1 agrees at 9 bases. Germline-derived CDR1 and CDR2 are GTSNPN and SVGIG (reference sequence). Germline trimming cut 4 bases from V and 8 bases from J; bases unmatched to any gene: 6. This CDR3 has 14 residues. DNA for the CDR3: TGTGCCTGGACCGAGGGGACAGGGCATTCACCCCTCCACTTT. It codes for CAWTEGTGHSPLHF.

The chain combines TRBV12-3 or TRBV12-4 with TRBJ2-1; D remains unclear. The CDR3 length is 13 residues. V was trimmed by 9 bases and J by 0 bases, leaving 9 bases between them. The DNA of the CDR3 is TGTGCCAGTATCTTGAGCTCCTACAATGAGCAGTTCTTC. Translated, it gives CASILSSYNEQFF.

V is TRBV2 and J is TRBJ2-1, with D perhaps matching TRBD2 (6 bases). The V and J ends lost 6 bases and 8 bases respectively, with 23 bases between them. Germline loops: CDR1 SNHLY, CDR2 FYNNEI. This CDR3 comprises 16 residues. The CDR3 DNA is TGTGCCAGCAGCCTACTAGCACCCTCGTTGATAGATGAGCAGTTCTTC. Translating it yields CASSLLAPSLIDEQFF.

This clone showed up just a few times. The chain is built from TRBV27 and TRBJ1-4, with TRBD1 matching 7 bases. Germline values: CDR1 MNHEY, CDR2 SMNVEV (reference sequence). There are 15 residues in the CDR3. The V and J ends lost 6 bases and 8 bases, in that order; junction bases with no gene match: 12. The CDR3 protein is CASRTGTGAREKLFF. The DNA for the CDR3 is TGTGCCAGCAGGACCGGAACAGGGGCGAGAGAAAAACTGTTTTTT.